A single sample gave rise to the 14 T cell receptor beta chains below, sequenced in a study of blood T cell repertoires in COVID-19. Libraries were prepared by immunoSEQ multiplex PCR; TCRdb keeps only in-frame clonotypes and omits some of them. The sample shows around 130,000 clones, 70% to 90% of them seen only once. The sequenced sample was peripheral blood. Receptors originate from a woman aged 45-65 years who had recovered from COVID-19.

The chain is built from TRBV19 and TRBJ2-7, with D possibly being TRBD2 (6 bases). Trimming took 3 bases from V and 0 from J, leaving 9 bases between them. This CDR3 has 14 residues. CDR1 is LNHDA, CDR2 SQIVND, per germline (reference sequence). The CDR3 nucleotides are TGTGCCAGTAGTATTTTGGGGGGCTCCTACGAGCAGTACTTC. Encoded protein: CASSILGGSYEQYF.

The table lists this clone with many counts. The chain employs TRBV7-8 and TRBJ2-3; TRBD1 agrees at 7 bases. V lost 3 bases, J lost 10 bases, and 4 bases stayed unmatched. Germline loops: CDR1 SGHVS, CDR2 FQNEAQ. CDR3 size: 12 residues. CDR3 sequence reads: CASSFNRGAQYF. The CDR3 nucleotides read TGTGCCAGCAGCTTCAACAGGGGCGCGCAGTATTTT.

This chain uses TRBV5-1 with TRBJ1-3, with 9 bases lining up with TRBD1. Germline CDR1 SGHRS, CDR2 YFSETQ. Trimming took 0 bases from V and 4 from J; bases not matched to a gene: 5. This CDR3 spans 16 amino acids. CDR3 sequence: CASSLGTGAVGNTIYF. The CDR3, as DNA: TGCGCCAGCAGCTTGGGGACAGGGGCTGTCGGAAACACCATATATTTT.

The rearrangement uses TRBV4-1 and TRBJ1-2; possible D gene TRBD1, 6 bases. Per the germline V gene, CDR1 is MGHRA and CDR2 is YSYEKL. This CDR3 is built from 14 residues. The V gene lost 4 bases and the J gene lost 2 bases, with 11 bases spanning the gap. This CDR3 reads CASSRDTGNYGYTF. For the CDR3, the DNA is TGCGCCAGCAGCCGGGATACAGGGAACTATGGCTACACCTTC.

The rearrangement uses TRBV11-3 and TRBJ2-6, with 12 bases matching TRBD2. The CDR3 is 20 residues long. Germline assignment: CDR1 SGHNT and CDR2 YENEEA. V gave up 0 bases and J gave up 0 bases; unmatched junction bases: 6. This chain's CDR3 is CASSLEGTSGPSSGANVLTF. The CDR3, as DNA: TGTGCCAGCAGCTTAGAAGGGACTAGCGGGCCGAGCTCTGGGGCCAACGTCCTGACTTTC.

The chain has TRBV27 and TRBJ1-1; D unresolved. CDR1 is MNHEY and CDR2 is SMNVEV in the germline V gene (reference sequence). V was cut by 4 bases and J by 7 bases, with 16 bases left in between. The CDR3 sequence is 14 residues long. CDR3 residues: CASSSGYHRDEAFF. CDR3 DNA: TGTGCCAGCAGTTCGGGGTACCACCGCGATGAAGCTTTCTTT.

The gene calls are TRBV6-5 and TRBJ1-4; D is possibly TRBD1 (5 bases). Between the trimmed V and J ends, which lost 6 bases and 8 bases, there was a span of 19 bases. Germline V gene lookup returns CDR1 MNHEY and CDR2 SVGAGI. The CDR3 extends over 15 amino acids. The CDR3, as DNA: TGTGCCAGCAGCTCCGGAGGGGCGGCGGGGGAAAAACTGTTTTTT. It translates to CASSSGGAAGEKLFF.

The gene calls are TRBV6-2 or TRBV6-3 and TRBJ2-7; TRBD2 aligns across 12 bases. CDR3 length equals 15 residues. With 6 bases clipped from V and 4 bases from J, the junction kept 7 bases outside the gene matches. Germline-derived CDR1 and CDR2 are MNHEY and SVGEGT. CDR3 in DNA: TGTGCCAGCAGCTCCGGGACTAGCGGGTTTTACGAGCAGTACTTC. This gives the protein CASSSGTSGFYEQYF.

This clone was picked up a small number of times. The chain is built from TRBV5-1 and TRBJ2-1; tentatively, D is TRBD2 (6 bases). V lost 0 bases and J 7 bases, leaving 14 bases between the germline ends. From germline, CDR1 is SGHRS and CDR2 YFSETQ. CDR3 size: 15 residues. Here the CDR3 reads CASSLVGTGGNEQFF. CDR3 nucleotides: TGCGCCAGCAGCTTGGTTGGGACCGGAGGGAATGAGCAGTTCTTC.

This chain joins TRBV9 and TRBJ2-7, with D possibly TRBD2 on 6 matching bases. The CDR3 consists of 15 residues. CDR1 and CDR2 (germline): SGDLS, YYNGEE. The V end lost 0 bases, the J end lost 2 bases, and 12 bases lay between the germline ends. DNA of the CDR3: TGTGCCAGCAGCGTAGGTCAACGGGGGACCTACGAGCAGTACTTC. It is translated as CASSVGQRGTYEQYF.

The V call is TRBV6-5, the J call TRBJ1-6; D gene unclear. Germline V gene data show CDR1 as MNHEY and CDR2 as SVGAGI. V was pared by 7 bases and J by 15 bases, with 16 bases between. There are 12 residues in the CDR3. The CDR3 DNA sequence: TGTGCCAGCACACCCCGGGAGCAACGCCTCCACTTT. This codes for CASTPREQRLHF.

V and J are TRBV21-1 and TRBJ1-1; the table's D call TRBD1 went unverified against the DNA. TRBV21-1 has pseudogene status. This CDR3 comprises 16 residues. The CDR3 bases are TGTGCCAGCAGCAAAGGTCCGACGACAAAGAACACTGAAGCTTTCTTT. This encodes CASSKGPTTKNTEAFF.

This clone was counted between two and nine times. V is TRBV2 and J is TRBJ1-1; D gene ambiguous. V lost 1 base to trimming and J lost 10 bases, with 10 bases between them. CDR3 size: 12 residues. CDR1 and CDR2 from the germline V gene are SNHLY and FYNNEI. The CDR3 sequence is CASSEGSGRAFF. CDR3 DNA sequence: TGTGCCAGCAGTGAAGGGTCGGGTAGAGCTTTCTTT.

The CDR3: CASSVPGTGSHEQFF. In DNA, the CDR3 is TGTGCCAGCAGTGTACCTGGGACAGGGAGCCATGAGCAGTTCTTC. This chain joins TRBV2 and TRBJ2-1, with TRBD1 identical over 9 bases. Germline V gene sequence: CDR1 SNHLY, CDR2 FYNNEI. The CDR3 is 15 residues long. V gave up 4 bases and J gave up 8 bases; unmatched junction bases: 9.